The 17 T cell receptor beta chains below come from one sample, sequenced in a study of blood T cell repertoires in COVID-19. Clones were sequenced by immunoSEQ multiplex PCR, and TCRdb holds only the in-frame ones, with some missing. The data contain about 440,000 clones, less than 95% of them singletons. Input material: PBMCs or T cells enriched from blood (not recorded which). These receptors were obtained from a young man who had recovered from COVID-19.

J is TRBJ1-3 and V is TRBV28; tentative D call: TRBD1 (6 bases). The length of the CDR3 is 14 residues. V lost 7 bases and J 7 bases, leaving 17 bases between the germline ends. Germline lookup yields CDR1 MDHEN and CDR2 SYDVKM. CDR3 residues: CASTSGRGPNTIYF. CDR3 nucleotides: TGTGCCAGCACCTCGGGCAGGGGACCTAACACCATATATTTT.

The sample holds one count of this clone. The chain links TRBV6-5 to TRBJ2-5, with 7 bases matching TRBD2. The CDR3 extends over 13 amino acids. The trim removed 10 bases at V and 5 bases at J, leaving 10 bases unmatched. Germline V gene sequence: CDR1 MNHEY, CDR2 SVGAGI. For the CDR3, the DNA is TGTGCCATTCCAAGCGGGAACAGGGAGACCCAGTACTTC. It codes for CAIPSGNRETQYF.

This clone was recorded only once. The chain uses TRBV29-1 and TRBJ1-2; 7 nucleotides agree with TRBD1. Germline-derived CDR1 and CDR2 are SQVTM and ANQGSEA. The CDR3 has 13 residues. J lost 4 bases, V lost 4 bases, and 6 bases had no gene match. The CDR3 DNA follows: TGCAGCGTTGGAAGGGGGCACGGCTATGGCTACACCTTC. It codes for CSVGRGHGYGYTF.

The chain joins TRBV4-2 to TRBJ1-5; D perhaps matches TRBD1 (5 bases). The V end lost 1 base, the J end lost 7 bases, and 11 bases lay between the germline ends. The CDR3 loop spans 14 amino acids. Germline values: CDR1 LGHNA, CDR2 YNFKEQ. CDR3 in amino acids: CASSQGGEGQPQHF. The CDR3 nucleotides read TGTGCCAGCAGCCAAGGGGGGGAAGGACAGCCCCAGCATTTT.

The CDR3 protein is CASSLGGTSGGAENEQFF. CDR3 DNA sequence: TGCGCCAGCAGCCTCGGAGGGACTAGCGGGGGCGCGGAAAATGAGCAGTTCTTC. The V call is TRBV5-1, the J call TRBJ2-1; 14 nucleotides line up with TRBD2. Germline V gives CDR1 SGHRS, CDR2 YFSETQ. Trimming at V came to 4 bases and at J to 7 bases, leaving 13 bases not matched to a gene. The length of the CDR3 is 18 residues.

The rearrangement links TRBV11-2 to TRBJ2-7; no clear D gene. Germline CDR1 SGHAT, CDR2 FQNNGV. With 1 base removed from V and 3 bases from J, the gap between germline ends came to 10 bases. CDR3 length: 14 amino acids. The CDR3 is CASSLGSYDYEQYF. CDR3 in DNA: TGTGCCAGCAGCTTAGGGTCCTATGACTACGAGCAGTACTTC.

This clone appeared a single time. The V call is TRBV30, the J call TRBJ1-4, with D uncertain. Trimming shortened V by 5 bases and J by 4 bases, and 14 bases separated the two germline ends. The CDR3 sequence is 14 residues long. CDR1 GTSNPN and CDR2 SVGIG come from the germline V gene (reference sequence). The CDR3 is CAWRRGQLNEKLFF. Here the CDR3 DNA reads TGTGCCTGGCGCCGTGGGCAGCTTAATGAAAAACTGTTTTTT.

The V gene is TRBV14, the J gene TRBJ1-4; D possibly corresponds to TRBD1 (5 bases). The CDR3 runs 17 residues. Germline CDR1 is SGHDN and CDR2 is FVKESK. Between the trimmed V and J ends, which lost 1 base and 7 bases, there was a span of 19 bases. The DNA for the CDR3 is TGTGCCAGCAGCCAAGGGGGCCGGGGGGACGCGAGTGAAAAACTGTTTTTT. Translation: CASSQGGRGDASEKLFF.

The rearrangement links TRBV11-3 to TRBJ2-1, with TRBD2 identical over 8 bases. Unmatched junction bases numbered 4, after V lost 3 bases and J lost 6 bases. There are 14 residues in the CDR3. Looked up from germline, CDR1 is SGHNT and CDR2 is YENEEA. The CDR3 DNA reads as TGTGCCAGCAGCTTCGGCGGGACTAGCAATGAGCAGTTCTTC. This sequence encodes CASSFGGTSNEQFF.

This chain links TRBV19 with TRBJ1-3, with no clear D. This CDR3 region has 14 residues. CDR1 LNHDA and CDR2 SQIVND come from the germline V gene (reference sequence). The V end lost 3 bases, the J end lost 0 bases, and 6 bases lay between the germline ends. DNA of the CDR3: TGTGCCAGTAGTATCTTCAGCTCTGGAAACACCATATATTTT. This encodes CASSIFSSGNTIYF.

The chain is built from TRBV7-4 and TRBJ2-2; TRBD1 might be the D (5 bases). The germline V gene has CDR1 SGHVT and CDR2 SQSDAQ. With 0 bases removed from V and 5 bases from J, the gap between germline ends came to 19 bases. CDR3 length equals 18 residues. In nucleotides, the CDR3 is TGTGCCAGCAGCTTAGCGGATGGCAGGGCCTTGGGAACCGGGGAGCTGTTTTTT. This encodes CASSLADGRALGTGELFF.

The V and J genes are TRBV5-4 and TRBJ2-7; 13 positions agree with TRBD2. With 4 bases clipped from V and 5 bases from J, the junction kept 9 bases outside the gene matches. CDR1 and CDR2 from the germline V gene are SGHNT and YYREEE (reference sequence). CDR3 length: 16 amino acids. The CDR3 DNA reads TGTGCCAGCAGCCCCCCAGGACTAGCGGGAGTCCACGAGCAGTACTTC. Its translation is CASSPPGLAGVHEQYF. The whole variable domain, remainder taken from reference TRBV5-4 and TRBJ2-7, is ETGVTQSPTHLIKTRGQQVTLRCSSQSGHNTVSWYQQALGQGPQFIFQYYREEENGRGNFPPRFSGLQFPNYSSELNVNALELDDSALYLCASSPPGLAGVHEQYFGPGTRLTVT.

The V call is TRBV4-2, the J call TRBJ2-3; the D is unclear. V was trimmed by 4 bases and J by 1 base, leaving 15 bases between them. The germline CDR1 and CDR2 sequences are LGHNA and YNFKEQ. The CDR3 sequence is 16 residues long. CDR3 bases: TGTGCCAGCAGCCGCAGTGAGAGAGGAGGCACAGATACGCAGTATTTT. This encodes CASSRSERGGTDTQYF.

The chain links TRBV7-2 to TRBJ1-5; D is possibly TRBD1 (5 bases). In germline, CDR1 is SGHTA, CDR2 FQGNSA. The CDR3 extends over 15 amino acids. Deletions cut 5 bases from V and 2 bases from J, with 13 bases between. CDR3 protein: CASSTGGGGNQPQHF. Written as DNA, the CDR3 is TGTGCCAGCAGCACAGGCGGCGGGGGCAATCAGCCCCAGCATTTT.

The chain has TRBV15 and TRBJ1-1; 8 bases line up with TRBD1. Germline CDR1 is LNHNV and CDR2 is YYDKDF (reference sequence). Unmatched junction bases numbered 6, after V lost 0 bases and J lost 3 bases. The CDR3 spans 16 residues. The CDR3 coding sequence is TGTGCCACCAGCAGAGATATAGCGGACAGGGACACTGAAGCTTTCTTT. It yields the protein CATSRDIADRDTEAFF.

This chain connects TRBV19 to TRBJ1-5; D is unresolved. The CDR3 runs to 13 residues. The germline V gene encodes CDR1 LNHDA and CDR2 SQIVND (reference sequence). V was cut by 3 bases and J by 4 bases, with 7 bases left in between. CDR3 in amino acids: CASSIRENQPQHF. As DNA, the CDR3 is TGTGCCAGTAGTATCCGGGAGAATCAGCCCCAGCATTTT.

The V gene is TRBV6-1, the J gene TRBJ1-5, with D unresolved. The CDR3 consists of 13 residues. Trimming shortened V by 0 bases and J by 5 bases, and 5 bases separated the two germline ends. The V gene's germline CDR1 is MNHNS and CDR2 SASEGT. CDR3 DNA sequence: TGTGCCAGCAGTGAAGCGAGGGATCAGCCCCAGCATTTT. Its protein is CASSEARDQPQHF.